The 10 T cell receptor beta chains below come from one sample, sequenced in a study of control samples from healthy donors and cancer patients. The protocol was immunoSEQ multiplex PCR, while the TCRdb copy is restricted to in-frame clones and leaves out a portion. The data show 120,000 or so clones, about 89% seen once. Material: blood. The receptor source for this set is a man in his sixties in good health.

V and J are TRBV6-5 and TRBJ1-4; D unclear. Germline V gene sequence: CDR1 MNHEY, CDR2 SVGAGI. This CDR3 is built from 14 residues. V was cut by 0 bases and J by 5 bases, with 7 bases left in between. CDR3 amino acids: CASSYSDGNEKLFF. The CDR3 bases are TGTGCCAGCAGTTACTCGGACGGGAATGAAAAACTGTTTTTT.

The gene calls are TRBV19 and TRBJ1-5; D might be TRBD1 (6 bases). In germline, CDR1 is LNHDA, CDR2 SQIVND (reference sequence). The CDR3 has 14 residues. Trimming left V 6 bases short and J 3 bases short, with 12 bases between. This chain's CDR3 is CASSHTGHNQPQHF. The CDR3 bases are TGTGCCAGTAGCCACACAGGGCACAATCAGCCCCAGCATTTT.

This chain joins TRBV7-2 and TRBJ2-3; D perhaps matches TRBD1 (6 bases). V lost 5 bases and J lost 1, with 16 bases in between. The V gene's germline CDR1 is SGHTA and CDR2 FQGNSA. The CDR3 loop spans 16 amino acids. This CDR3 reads CASSRRLGGGTDTQYF. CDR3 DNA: TGTGCCAGCAGCCGGCGGCTAGGGGGTGGCACAGATACGCAGTATTTT.

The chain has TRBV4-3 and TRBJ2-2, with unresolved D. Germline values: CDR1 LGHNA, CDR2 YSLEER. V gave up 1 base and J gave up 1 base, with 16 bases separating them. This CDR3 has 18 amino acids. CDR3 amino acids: CASSQVGLTKKNTGELFF. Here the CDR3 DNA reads TGCGCCAGCAGCCAAGTGGGCTTGACAAAAAAGAACACCGGGGAGCTGTTTTTT.

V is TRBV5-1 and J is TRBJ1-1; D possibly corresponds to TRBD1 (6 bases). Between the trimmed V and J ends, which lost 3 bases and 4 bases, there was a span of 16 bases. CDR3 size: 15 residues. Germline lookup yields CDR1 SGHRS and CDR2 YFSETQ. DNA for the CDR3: TGCGCCAGCAGCTACGTGGGGGGGCAGACCACTGAAGCTTTCTTT. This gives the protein CASSYVGGQTTEAFF.

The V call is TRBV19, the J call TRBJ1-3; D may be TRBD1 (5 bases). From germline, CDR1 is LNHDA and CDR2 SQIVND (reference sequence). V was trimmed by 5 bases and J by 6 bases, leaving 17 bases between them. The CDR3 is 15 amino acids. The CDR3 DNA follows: TGTGCCAGTAGTTTCGTCGGGGACTACGTAAACACCATATATTTT. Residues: CASSFVGDYVNTIYF.

The CDR3: CASSFGGRAFF. Written as DNA, the CDR3 is TGTGCCAGCAGTTTTGGGGGGCGAGCTTTCTTT. V gene TRBV27 combines with J gene TRBJ1-1; maybe TRBD1 (6 bases). The ends were cut back, 3 bases at V and 10 bases at J, with 9 bases in the middle. CDR3 length equals 11 residues. Germline-derived CDR1 and CDR2 are MNHEY and SMNVEV (reference sequence).

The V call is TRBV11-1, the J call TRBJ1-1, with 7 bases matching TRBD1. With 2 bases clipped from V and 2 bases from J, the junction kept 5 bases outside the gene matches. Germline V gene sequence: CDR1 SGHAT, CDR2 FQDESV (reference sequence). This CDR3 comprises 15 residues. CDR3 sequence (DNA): TGTGCCAGCAGCTTACTGGGGACAGTTAACACTGAAGCTTTCTTT. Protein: CASSLLGTVNTEAFF.

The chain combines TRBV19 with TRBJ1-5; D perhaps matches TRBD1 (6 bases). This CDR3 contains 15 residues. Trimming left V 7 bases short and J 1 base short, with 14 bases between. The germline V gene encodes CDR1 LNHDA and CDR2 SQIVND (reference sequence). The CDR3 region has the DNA TGTGCCAGTACCGCGGACAGCTGGAGCAATCAGCCCCAGCATTTT. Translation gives CASTADSWSNQPQHF.

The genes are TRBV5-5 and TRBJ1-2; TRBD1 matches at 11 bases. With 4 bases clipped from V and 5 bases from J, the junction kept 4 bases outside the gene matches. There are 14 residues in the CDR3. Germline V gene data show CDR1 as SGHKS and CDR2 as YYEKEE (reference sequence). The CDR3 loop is CASSMGQGGYGYTF. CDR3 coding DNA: TGTGCCAGCAGCATGGGACAGGGGGGATATGGCTACACCTTC.